Following are 29 T cell receptor beta chains from one sample sequenced in a study of blood T cell repertoires in COVID-19. Some clones are missing from TCRdb's copy, which holds only in-frame ones; the method was immunoSEQ multiplex PCR. This table holds some 110,000 clones, around 79% found once. Sequenced: peripheral blood. The source is a man aged 50 or older with acute or convalescent COVID-19.

The V gene is TRBV18, the J gene TRBJ1-5; the D gene is possibly TRBD1 (5 bases). CDR1 is KGHSH, CDR2 LQKENI, per germline. The length of the CDR3 is 14 residues. V lost 4 bases to trimming and J lost 4 bases, with 11 bases between them. The CDR3 DNA is TGTGCCAGCTCACTCGACAGTTATAATCAGCCCCAGCATTTT. Translating gives CASSLDSYNQPQHF.

The chain uses TRBV5-6 and TRBJ2-1, with a possible D match to TRBD1 (5 bases). Trimming cost V 4 bases and J 4 bases, with 21 bases left between them. CDR1 is SGHDT and CDR2 is YYEEEE in the germline V gene. The CDR3 covers 17 residues. The chain's CDR3 is CASSLSGRATLYNEQFF. The DNA of the CDR3 is TGTGCCAGCAGCCTGTCGGGCAGGGCGACCTTATACAATGAGCAGTTCTTC.

The CDR3 bases are TGTGCCAGCAGCAAAGAGGGGGGGGGCTCCTACGAGCAGTACTTC. This gives the protein CASSKEGGGSYEQYF. V and J are TRBV21-1 and TRBJ2-7; the table's D call, TRBD2, was not checked against the DNA. TRBV21-1 is an annotated pseudogene. The CDR3 runs 15 residues.

This clone was detected only a few times. V gene TRBV7-8 combines with J gene TRBJ2-2, with 7 bases aligning to TRBD2. Trimming took 5 bases from V and 5 from J; bases not matched to a gene: 11. There are 16 residues in the CDR3. The germline CDR1 and CDR2 sequences are SGHVS and FQNEAQ. The CDR3 coding sequence is TGTGCCAGCAGCCAAGGAGGGAGGGCGGGAACCGGGGAGCTGTTTTTT. Amino acid sequence: CASSQGGRAGTGELFF.

This clone was seen only a few times. V is TRBV14 and J is TRBJ2-3, with D perhaps TRBD2 (6 bases). V shed 2 bases and J shed 1 base, with 10 bases lying between them. Germline CDR1 SGHDN, CDR2 FVKESK. The CDR3 consists of 15 residues. Here the CDR3 DNA reads TGTGCCAGCAGCCAAACCGGGACTCGCACAGATACGCAGTATTTT. Translating gives CASSQTGTRTDTQYF.

J is TRBJ1-1 and V is TRBV11-2; the D gene is possibly TRBD1 (6 bases). The CDR3 is 14 residues long. Germline values: CDR1 SGHAT, CDR2 FQNNGV. Trimming stripped 2 bases from V and 1 base from J, with 8 bases between. The CDR3: CASSLMGQNTEAFF. DNA for the CDR3: TGTGCCAGCAGCTTAATGGGACAGAACACTGAAGCTTTCTTT.

This sequence joins TRBV6-5 and TRBJ2-7; 9 bases fit TRBD2. Per the germline V gene, CDR1 is MNHEY and CDR2 is SVGAGI. Unmatched junction bases numbered 8, after V lost 5 bases and J lost 6 bases. The CDR3 is made up of 14 amino acids. The CDR3 reads CASSTGLAGLEQYF. Here the CDR3 DNA reads TGTGCCAGCAGTACGGGACTAGCAGGACTCGAGCAGTACTTC.

The chain joins TRBV14 to TRBJ2-7, with D possibly being TRBD1 (5 bases). The germline gives CDR1 SGHDN, CDR2 FVKESK. Trimming removed 0 bases at V and 4 bases at J, with 13 bases between. The CDR3 is made up of 15 amino acids. CDR3 sequence reads: CASSQDREGKYEQYF. The CDR3 nucleotides read TGTGCCAGCAGCCAAGACAGGGAAGGGAAGTACGAGCAGTACTTC.

The CDR3 DNA follows: TGTGCCAGTAGGTTGGGGAGAACTAGCACAGATACGCAGTATTTT. It encodes CASRLGRTSTDTQYF. J is TRBJ2-3 and V is TRBV19; weak D call: TRBD2 (5 bases). The CDR3 has 15 residues. With 6 bases removed from V and 0 bases from J, the gap between germline ends came to 13 bases. The germline CDR1 and CDR2 sequences are LNHDA and SQIVND (reference sequence).

This chain links TRBV18 with TRBJ1-5, with TRBD1 as a possible D gene (5 bases). Germline lookup yields CDR1 KGHSH and CDR2 LQKENI. CDR3 length: 14 residues. Trimming removed 6 bases at V and 0 bases at J, with 9 bases between. The CDR3 reads CASSDQGSNQPQHF. CDR3 DNA sequence: TGTGCCAGCTCCGACCAGGGTAGCAATCAGCCCCAGCATTTT.

This clone was seen a single time. V and J are TRBV4-2 and TRBJ1-1; D unclear. Germline loops: CDR1 LGHNA, CDR2 YNFKEQ. The CDR3 is made up of 16 amino acids. V lost 0 bases and J 0 bases, leaving 11 bases between the germline ends. The CDR3 spells CASSQDSGSMNTEAFF. Here the CDR3 DNA reads TGTGCCAGCAGCCAAGATAGTGGGAGCATGAACACTGAAGCTTTCTTT.

Worth noting for this clone: Other DNA sequences in the sample encode the same CDR3. The chain uses TRBV19 and TRBJ1-2; the D is unclear. Trimming shortened V by 2 bases and J by 4 bases, and 11 bases separated the two germline ends. This CDR3 contains 14 residues. CDR1 and CDR2 from the germline V gene are LNHDA and SQIVND (reference sequence). This CDR3 is CASSISAGGYGYTF. The CDR3 nucleotides are TGTGCCAGTAGTATATCGGCCGGCGGCTATGGCTACACCTTC. Filled out from reference TRBV19 and TRBJ1-2, the complete variable domain reads DGGITQSPKYLFRKEGQNVTLSCEQNLNHDAMYWYRQDPGQGLRLIYYSQIVNDFQKGDIAEGYSVSREKKESFPLTVTSAQKNPTAFYLCASSISAGGYGYTFGSGTRLTVV.

CDR3 region: CASSQTSGVQETQYF. The CDR3 coding sequence is TGTGCCAGCAGCCAAACTAGCGGGGTCCAAGAGACCCAGTACTTC. The gene calls are TRBV3-1 (or the pseudogene TRBV3-2) and TRBJ2-5; the match to TRBD2 covers 10 bases. The CDR3 is made up of 15 amino acids. Germline V lookup: CDR1 LGHDT, CDR2 YNNKEL (reference sequence). V lost 2 bases to trimming and J lost 1 base; unmatched junction nucleotides: 1.

The gene calls are TRBV6-5 and TRBJ2-7; TRBD2 agrees at 9 bases. The trim removed 5 bases at V and 3 bases at J, leaving 5 bases unmatched. Germline V gene lookup returns CDR1 MNHEY and CDR2 SVGAGI. The CDR3 is 14 amino acids. DNA of the CDR3: TGTGCCAGCAGTACAGGCGGGGGGGGCTACGAGCAGTACTTC. Its translation is CASSTGGGGYEQYF.

This clone showed up just once. The rearrangement uses TRBV12-3 or TRBV12-4 and TRBJ1-4; 7 bases line up with TRBD1. V was clipped by 3 bases and J by 10 bases; unmatched bases: 5. The CDR3 sequence is 13 residues long. The CDR3 spells CASSLGDRGKLFF. CDR3 DNA: TGTGCCAGCAGTTTGGGGGACAGAGGAAAACTGTTTTTT.

The chain couples TRBV4-1 to TRBJ2-7, with TRBD1 matching 8 bases. CDR1 is MGHRA, CDR2 YSYEKL, per germline. With V trimmed by 3 bases and J by 5 bases, 9 bases remained unmatched. The CDR3 extends over 15 amino acids. In DNA form, the CDR3 reads TGCGCCAGCAGCCACCCCCTGGACAGGGACCACGAGCAGTACTTC. Translated: CASSHPLDRDHEQYF.

This rearrangement joins TRBV9 to TRBJ2-1, with 12 bases that match TRBD2. The CDR3 totals 17 residues. With V trimmed by 0 bases and J by 7 bases, 8 bases remained unmatched. Germline V gene lookup returns CDR1 SGDLS and CDR2 YYNGEE. The CDR3 DNA is TGTGCCAGCAGCGTAGACCCTAGCGGGAGGGTTTGGAATGAGCAGTTCTTC. Residues: CASSVDPSGRVWNEQFF.

The rearrangement links TRBV5-6 to TRBJ2-7, with 7 bases aligning to TRBD1. The CDR3 covers 13 residues. Losses at the gene ends were 5 bases for V and 3 bases for J; bases not matched to a gene: 5. Germline CDR1 reads SGHDT; CDR2 reads YYEEEE. CDR3 amino acids: CASRKDRYYEQYF. The CDR3 DNA reads TGTGCCAGCAGGAAGGACAGGTACTACGAGCAGTACTTC.

This clone was seen just once. The chain employs TRBV28 and TRBJ2-7; TRBD1 matches 9 bases. The junction had 4 bases not matched to a gene; V was cut back by 0 bases and J by 4 bases. Germline V lookup: CDR1 MDHEN, CDR2 SYDVKM. The CDR3 is 15 residues long. CDR3 sequence: CASSLWGTGSYEQYF. CDR3 sequence (DNA): TGTGCCAGCAGTTTATGGGGGACAGGGAGTTACGAGCAGTACTTC.

Details on this clone: The same CDR3 arises from other DNA sequences in this sample as well. V gene TRBV10-3 combines with J gene TRBJ1-6; maybe TRBD1 (5 bases). Trimming took off 8 bases at V and 7 bases at J, with 12 bases between the two ends. Germline CDR1 and CDR2: ENHRY and SYGVKD. The CDR3 length is 13 residues. The CDR3 is CAIQGQGNSPLHF. CDR3 DNA: TGTGCCATCCAAGGGCAGGGAAATTCACCCCTCCACTTT.

V is TRBV7-9 and J is TRBJ1-1, with no clear D. Trimming removed 1 base at V and 2 bases at J, with 8 bases between. The CDR3 length is 14 residues. The germline V gene has CDR1 SEHNR and CDR2 FQNEAQ (reference sequence). This chain's CDR3 is CASSLVWANTEAFF. CDR3 in DNA: TGTGCCAGCAGCTTAGTCTGGGCTAACACTGAAGCTTTCTTT.

The CDR3 is CASFKQGAPTQYF. The CDR3 DNA follows: TGCGCCAGCTTCAAACAGGGGGCGCCTACGCAGTATTTT. The chain employs TRBV5-1 and TRBJ2-3, with TRBD1 matching 9 bases. The V segment lost 7 bases and the J segment 8 bases; nucleotides outside the gene matches: 8. The germline gives CDR1 SGHRS, CDR2 YFSETQ. CDR3 size: 13 residues. Full variable domain (missing parts from reference TRBV5-1 and TRBJ2-3): KAGVTQTPRYLIKTRGQQVTLSCSPISGHRSVSWYQQTPGQGLQFLFEYFSETQRNKGNFPGRFSGRQFSNSRSEMNVSTLELGDSALYLCASFKQGAPTQYFGPGTRLTVL.

The CDR3 nucleotides are TGTGCCAGCAGCTCAGGGGGTTATGGTGAGCAGTTCTTC. It yields the protein CASSSGGYGEQFF. The gene calls are TRBV7-2 and TRBJ2-1; TRBD1 agrees at 7 bases. Trimming cost V 4 bases and J 9 bases; bases outside gene matches: 6. Germline V gene data show CDR1 as SGHTA and CDR2 as FQGNSA. There are 13 residues in the CDR3.

This chain uses TRBV4-2 with TRBJ1-5; TRBD1 agrees at 7 bases. After removal of 0 bases from V and 3 bases from J, the junction contained 11 bases not matched to a gene. Germline V lookup: CDR1 LGHNA, CDR2 YNFKEQ. CDR3 length: 18 amino acids. The CDR3 DNA follows: TGTGCCAGCAGCCAAGATCGAGGACAGGTTACCTTCAATCAGCCCCAGCATTTT. Its protein is CASSQDRGQVTFNQPQHF.

The chain carries TRBV19 and TRBJ2-3, with D possibly being TRBD2 (6 bases). In germline, CDR1 is LNHDA, CDR2 SQIVND (reference sequence). V was shortened by 1 base and J by 1 base, with 6 bases between the two germline ends. The length of the CDR3 is 14 residues. The CDR3 loop reads CASSIASGTDTQYF. CDR3 bases: TGTGCCAGTAGTATAGCTAGCGGCACAGATACGCAGTATTTT.

The chain uses TRBV7-8 and TRBJ2-1, with 11 bases aligning to TRBD1. The J segment lost 9 bases and the V segment lost 5 bases, leaving 6 bases of the junction unmatched. This CDR3 is 14 amino acids long. Per the germline V gene, CDR1 is SGHVS and CDR2 is FQNEAQ. This CDR3 is CASSPWTGGSEQFF. The CDR3 bases are TGTGCCAGCAGCCCGTGGACAGGGGGCAGTGAGCAGTTCTTC.

The rearrangement uses TRBV29-1 and TRBJ1-3; 7 bases align to TRBD1. Germline assignment: CDR1 SQVTM and CDR2 ANQGSEA. This CDR3 is built from 14 residues. V was clipped by 4 bases and J by 2 bases; unmatched bases: 5. The CDR3 loop is CSVGRTGAGNTIYF. In DNA form, the CDR3 reads TGCAGCGTTGGCCGGACAGGTGCTGGAAACACCATATATTTT.

The chain carries TRBV18 and TRBJ1-1, with 7 bases fitting TRBD1. There are 16 residues in the CDR3. The trim removed 3 bases at V and 1 base at J, leaving 8 bases unmatched. Germline values: CDR1 KGHSH, CDR2 LQKENI. As DNA, the CDR3 is TGTGCCAGCTCACCGCGACCGGGACAGAGGAACACTGAAGCTTTCTTT. Its translation is CASSPRPGQRNTEAFF.

This clone was found a few times. The chain has TRBV19 and TRBJ2-1; 11 nucleotides agree with TRBD2. This CDR3 is 16 amino acids long. J lost 4 bases, V lost 3 bases, and 5 bases had no gene match. CDR1 is LNHDA, CDR2 SQIVND, per germline (reference sequence). The CDR3 sequence: CASSMSLAGGYNEQFF. As DNA, the CDR3 is TGTGCCAGTAGTATGTCCCTAGCGGGGGGTTACAATGAGCAGTTCTTC.